This T cell receptor beta chain was sequenced during a study of shared clonotypes between healthy human individuals. The CDR3 covers 15 residues. From germline, CDR1 is SGHVS and CDR2 FQNEAQ. Trimming at V came to 2 bases and at J to 6 bases, leaving 4 bases not matched to a gene. On this clone itself: Its antigen remains unidentified.

Points from the study as a whole: Roughly 5% of naive CD4 clonotypes were shared across a few donors. Enrolling few donors narrowed the genetic and exposure-history diversity that was represented.

Deep level was the assay's run setting. Sequencing used immunoSEQ multiplex PCR; TCRdb keeps in-frame clones, though not all of them. The data hold around 700,000 clones, with about two thirds observed a single time. CD4+ cells were split into CD45RA+ naive and CD45RA-negative memory subsets. The sample was memory CD4+ T cells sorted from blood. Subset defined: CD45RA-negative fraction. This sequence originates from a woman in her thirties in good health. The V and J genes are TRBV7-8 and TRBJ2-4; 10 bases agree with TRBD2. The CDR3 loop reads CASSLSGTSVNIQYF. As DNA, the CDR3 is TGTGCCAGCAGCTTATCCGGGACTAGCGTAAACATTCAGTACTTC.